The rows below give T cell receptor beta chains drawn from one sample of a study of pediatric ulcerative colitis. Profiled with immunoSEQ multiplex PCR; TCRdb holds only in-frame clones, not every one. The table records some 25,000 clones, 55% to 75% of them present only once. Material: gut tissue. The receptors were gathered from a boy younger than 18 with severe ulcerative colitis. CDR3s include the opening cysteine and the closing phenylalanine or tryptophan.

TRBV6-1	CASSPSEEGYYGYTF
TRBV18	CASSPAGRASTDTQYF
TRBV14	CASSQSDIMNTEAFF
TRBV2	CASSRGGVGNQPQHF
TRBV2	CASRGTTGAEKLFF
TRBV13	CASSNRDLKAAFF
TRBV30	CAWSPGLGDNEQFF
TRBV9	CASSALAGGPPYNEQFF
TRBV19	CASSIDDTTAAFF
TRBV6-5	CASSYSPGSPEAFF
TRBV10-2	CASSDPSRVDTQYF
TRBV7-2	CASSFQRAGGVTEAFF
TRBV19	CASSLTGTGLGYTF
TRBV9	CASSESPGTGETQYF
TRBV21-1	CASSRWSGDYEQYF
TRBV6-1	CASSDWDKGLRGANVLTF